One and the same sample provided the 7 T cell receptor beta chains below, sequenced in a study of CD8 T cells in ankylosing spondylitis. TCRdb re-called the 5' RACE reads with MiXCR, one entry per CDR3 protein. The table lists approximately 110,000 distinct CDR3 sequences, 24% of them singletons. Sequenced: synovial fluid, either unsorted or a sorted T cell fraction (not recorded which). The source of these receptors is a male donor with ankylosing spondylitis.

This chain uses TRBV5-6 with TRBJ2-1, with 9 bases aligning to TRBD2. V dropped 4 bases and J dropped 5; count of bases not matched to a gene: 10. This CDR3 is 16 amino acids long. CDR1 is SGHDT, CDR2 YYEEEE, per germline. CDR3 loop: CASSSGGSGRNNEQFF. The CDR3 DNA sequence: TGTGCCAGCAGCAGCGGGGGGAGCGGGAGAAACAATGAGCAGTTCTTC.

The chain joins TRBV20-1 to TRBJ1-6, with D possibly matching TRBD1 (5 bases). CDR1 and CDR2 from the germline V gene are DFQATT and SNEGSKA (reference sequence). The V gene lost 3 bases and the J gene lost 7 bases, with 13 bases spanning the gap. The CDR3 contains 14 residues. CDR3 bases: TGCAGTGCTAGTGTAAGGGGAGTAAATTCACCCCTCCACTTT. This translates into CSASVRGVNSPLHF.

This clonotype has more than one count but fewer than ten. V usage is TRBV11-2 and J usage is TRBJ1-1; D might be TRBD1 (5 bases). Germline CDR1 SGHAT, CDR2 FQNNGV. The CDR3 is made up of 12 amino acids. V was trimmed by 5 bases and J by 8 bases, leaving 12 bases between them. CDR3 DNA: TGTGCCAGCAGCCTCAGGGTAAGGGAAGCTTTCTTT. This translates into CASSLRVREAFF.

This clonotype has a handful of counts. V is TRBV4-2 and J is TRBJ1-4; D might be TRBD1 (6 bases). The CDR3 loop spans 16 amino acids. V was trimmed by 3 bases and J by 2 bases, leaving 13 bases between them. The germline V gene encodes CDR1 LGHNA and CDR2 YNFKEQ. The CDR3 DNA is TGTGCCAGCAGCCAGCAACCAGGGGTCACTAATGAAAAACTGTTTTTT. This sequence encodes CASSQQPGVTNEKLFF.

The table lists this clonotype with a few counts. The V and J genes are TRBV2 and TRBJ2-3; no reliable D call. The length of the CDR3 is 17 residues. The ends were cut back, 5 bases at V and 0 bases at J, with 18 bases in the middle. Germline V gene sequence: CDR1 SNHLY, CDR2 FYNNEI. The CDR3 sequence: CASSMAARRTSTDTQYF. The CDR3 region has the DNA TGTGCCAGCAGTATGGCGGCGCGGCGAACTAGCACAGATACGCAGTATTTT.

This chain uses TRBV6-1 with TRBJ2-2, with 7 bases aligning to TRBD1. The CDR3 spans 16 residues. The junction had 8 bases not matched to a gene; V was cut back by 1 base and J by 6 bases. Germline V lookup: CDR1 MNHNS, CDR2 SASEGT. The CDR3 loop is CASSEEAGQGAGELFF. CDR3 nucleotide sequence: TGTGCCAGCAGTGAAGAGGCTGGGCAGGGGGCCGGGGAGCTGTTTTTT.

The gene calls are TRBV30 and TRBJ1-2, with D perhaps matching TRBD1 (5 bases). Trimming cost V 0 bases and J 4 bases, with 9 bases left between them. The germline V gene has CDR1 GTSNPN and CDR2 SVGIG (reference sequence). The CDR3 totals 13 residues. The CDR3 here is CAWSVGDPYGYTF. CDR3 nucleotide sequence: TGTGCCTGGAGTGTTGGGGACCCCTATGGCTACACCTTC.